This T cell receptor beta chain was captured in a study of blood T cells in healthy people across ages. The second PCR ran about 6 to 12 cycles with a sample-barcoded 5' primer and J-beta primers. Every cDNA was tagged by a template-switch adaptor with 12 random nucleotides. TCRdb called the 5' RACE reads again in MiXCR, with one record for every CDR3 protein. The data contain some 700,000 distinct CDR3 sequences, 20% to 25% of them singletons. Germline CDR1 reads MDHEN; CDR2 reads SYDVKM. CDR3 length: 16 amino acids. V shed 8 bases, J shed 0 bases, and the junction held 12 bases outside the gene matches. This clonotype occurred a few times.

The sample taken for sequencing was blood. The chain recombines TRBV28 with TRBJ2-5, with 7 nucleotides matching TRBD2. The sequence was collected from a man between 65 and 79 years old in good health. The CDR3 DNA sequence: TGTGCCAGCCCACCCGTGTTGGGGGGGGACCAAGAGACCCAGTACTTC. Amino acid sequence: CASPPVLGGDQETQYF.